Reported below is one T cell receptor (beta chain). The sample holds many counts of this clonotype. Its antigen remains undetermined. Per-nucleotide qualities are absent, and no much larger clonotype sits a single base away. These data are taken from a study of CD8 T cells in ankylosing spondylitis (dated by TCRdb to 2016 to 2017). Regarding the complete study: To find TCR variants linked to disease, the study profiled T cell receptor beta repertoires in ankylosing spondylitis patients and healthy donors. Peripheral blood was sampled, and synovial fluid was additionally collected from ankylosing spondylitis patients. The whole study cohort included about a hundred healthy donors and about two dozen ankylosing spondylitis patients. Results and caveats for the whole study, not just this receptor: The disease-linked clones were reported as significantly enriched in matched synovial fluid samples from ankylosing spondylitis patients. In peripheral blood, the disease-linked clones were found at relatively low frequencies and had a CD8+ phenotype. Blood from ankylosing spondylitis patients appeared to be characterized by a TCR beta motif made up of several highly homologous amino acid variants. Some motif variants were previously reported in synovial fluid and blood of reactive arthritis patients, suggesting common disease-initiation mechanisms.

Sequencer: Illumina HiSeq 2500. TCR beta libraries were prepared by quantitative 5'-RACE with molecular barcodes. The source study handled its data this way. A new computational method, built on a probabilistic model of VDJ rearrangement, was used to identify disease-linked TCR variants. TCRdb reran the public reads through fastp at Q25 and MiXCR, keeping productive beta chains. Each record represents a unique CDR3 protein, reported with the most common genes and DNA among its rows. TCRdb's processing, not the study's, gives the V and J calls here. This sample holds about 330,000 distinct CDR3 sequences; 7% to 9% were observed only once. The ten largest clones take up 13% to 15% of the sample. From the germline V gene, CDR1 is MGHRA and CDR2 is YSYEKL. V is cut back by 4 bases and J by 6 bases, with 19 bases in the junction unmatched. Measured from the cysteine to the phenylalanine, the CDR3 is 18 residues long. The CDR3 DNA has 54 bases and is translated from base 1.

Recombination connected TRBV4-1 to TRBJ2-3, with 7 bases matching TRBD2. The sequencing sample was made of blood, either unsorted or a sorted T cell fraction (not recorded which). This sequence originates from a male donor with ankylosing spondylitis. The DNA sequence is given as TGCGCCAGCAGCCCACGGGAAGGGACGCGGGAGTTTCTCGATACGCAGTATTTT. Its coded protein is CASSPREGTREFLDTQYF.